Listed below are T cell receptor beta chains from one sample, sequenced in a study of cytomegalovirus exposure and HLA in healthy donors. Sequenced by immunoSEQ multiplex PCR; TCRdb stores in-frame clones only, minus some. Altogether approximately 100,000 clones are present, around 84% being singletons, with the ten largest covering about 1.1%. The sequencing sample was made of PBMCs. The source is a woman aged 18-29 years in good health and CMV-seronegative. CDR3s include the opening cysteine and the closing phenylalanine or tryptophan. The D gene is left open where the match is weak. Expanded clones get a size class; other rows say once, few or many, or leave the size out.

V gene	clone size	D gene	J gene	CDR3 DNA	CDR3 protein
TRBV6-6	-	TRBD1	TRBJ2-3	TGTGCCAGCAGTTACGGGACAGGGCCCTATACGCAGTATTTT	CASSYGTGPYTQYF
TRBV6-1	-	-	TRBJ2-2	TGTGCCAGCAGTGAACTCATAGAGGGGGTGGAGACCGGGGAGCTGTTTTTT	CASSELIEGVETGELFF
TRBV6-5	-	TRBD2	TRBJ2-1	TGTGCCAGCGATTCGATGGGCGGGAGATTCTATGAGCAGTTCTTC	CASDSMGGRFYEQFF
TRBV5-8	-	-	TRBJ2-3	TGTGCCAGCAGCCCCTCTGTATCTAGCAGAGTAGATACGCAGTATTTT	CASSPSVSSRVDTQYF
TRBV28	-	-	TRBJ1-1	TGTGCCACCGAAATTATCAGTACCACTGAAGCTTTCTTT	CATEIISTTEAFF
TRBV7-2	-	TRBD2	TRBJ2-3	TGTGCCAGCAGCTTTGGCGGGGGAACAGATACGCAGTATTTT	CASSFGGGTDTQYF
TRBV6-5	few	-	TRBJ1-1	TGTGCCAGCAGTTATGGGAGAATGAACACTGAAGCTTTCTTT	CASSYGRMNTEAFF
TRBV7-9	-	-	TRBJ2-3	TGTTCCAGCAAAGAAGGGGTGGATACGCAGTATTTT	CSSKEGVDTQYF
TRBV7-9	-	-	TRBJ1-1	TGTTCCAGCAGCAGCAAGAACACTGAAGCTTTCTTT	CSSSSKNTEAFF
TRBV28	-	-	TRBJ1-2	TGTGCCAGCAGTTTAGGCCCCTCTTTCTCTAGGAGCTACACCTTC	CASSLGPSFSRSYTF
TRBV9	once	TRBD2	TRBJ2-3	TGTGCCAGCAGCCCTCGACTAGCGGGAACCACAGATACGCAGTATTTT	CASSPRLAGTTDTQYF
TRBV28	-	-	TRBJ2-7	TGTGCCAGCAGCACGGGACTCAGCGATCGGAGGTACTTC	CASSTGLSDRRYF
TRBV7-2	once	-	TRBJ2-1	TGTGCCAGCAGCTTAGTCAGTAATGAGCAGTTCTTC	CASSLVSNEQFF
TRBV7-9	-	-	TRBJ2-5	TGTGCCAGCAGCTTCCAGGGGTTCGCGGAGACCCAGTACTTC	CASSFQGFAETQYF
TRBV29-1	-	TRBD1	TRBJ1-2	TGCAGCGTTGAAGATTCGGGACAGGGGTTTATTGGCTACACCTTC	CSVEDSGQGFIGYTF
TRBV19	-	-	TRBJ1-1	TGTGCCAGTAGTCAAACTCCGGGGGGGAACACTGAAGCTTTCTTT	CASSQTPGGNTEAFF
TRBV18	-	-	TRBJ2-7	TGTGCCAGCTCACCCGGGATAAACCAGGACGAGCAGTACTTC	CASSPGINQDEQYF
TRBV7-9	once	-	TRBJ2-5	TGTGCCAGCGCTAGAGTACTAGCCCCTCAAGAGACCCAGTACTTC	CASARVLAPQETQYF
TRBV7-3	-	-	TRBJ2-1	TGTGCCAGCAGCTTAAATGGGGTGGGAGACGACAATGAGCAGTTCTTC	CASSLNGVGDDNEQFF
TRBV28	-	TRBD2	TRBJ2-3	TGTGCCAGCAGTTTATGGGGGACTAGCGGGGACACAGATACGCAGTATTTT	CASSLWGTSGDTDTQYF
TRBV19	-	-	TRBJ1-3	TGTGCCACGCACAGGGCTACTACTGGAAACACCATATATTTT	CATHRATTGNTIYF
TRBV10-3	-	-	TRBJ2-7	TGTGCCACCACACCAGGGGCATCGTCCTACGAGCAGTACTTC	CATTPGASSYEQYF
TRBV6-6	-	TRBD1	TRBJ2-7	TGTGCCAGCAGTTACGAGGGGGCTTCATCCTACGAGCAGTACTTC	CASSYEGASSYEQYF
TRBV7-7	-	TRBD1	TRBJ2-7	TGTGCCAGCAGCTTAGGACAGGGGGCGAACGAGCAGTACTTC	CASSLGQGANEQYF
TRBV6-1	-	-	TRBJ1-1	TGTGCCAGCAGAAGGTCCGGGAGCGAAGCTTTCTTT	CASRRSGSEAFF
TRBV7-2	-	-	TRBJ2-3	TGTGCCAGCAGCTTAGCCGGGATAACAGATACGCAGTATTTT	CASSLAGITDTQYF
TRBV7-9	-	-	TRBJ1-2	TGTTCCAGCGGAGACTATAACTATGGCTACACCTTC	CSSGDYNYGYTF
TRBV19	once	-	TRBJ1-1	TGTGCCAGTAGTCCCCTAGAGGGCGGGAGGGACACTGAAGCTTTCTTT	CASSPLEGGRDTEAFF
TRBV5-6	few	-	TRBJ1-1	TGTGCCAGCAGCTTGCTTTCAGGGGCGGGCAACACTGAAGCTTTCTTT	CASSLLSGAGNTEAFF
TRBV6-5	-	-	TRBJ1-6	TGTGCCAGCTCGGGGGGGATGGCAAATTCACCCCTCCACTTT	CASSGGMANSPLHF
TRBV5-1	-	-	TRBJ2-7	TGCGCCAGCAGCTCGACAGGAGACCCCTACGAGCAGTACTTC	CASSSTGDPYEQYF
TRBV2	-	-	TRBJ2-1	TGTGCCAGCAGGGAAGACAGGTTTGAGCAGTTCTTC	CASREDRFEQFF
TRBV5-1	-	TRBD1	TRBJ1-4	TGCGCCAGCAGCCAGGACCTGACAGGGTTCGGTGAAAAACTGTTTTTT	CASSQDLTGFGEKLFF
TRBV7-9	once	TRBD1	TRBJ1-2	TGTGCCAGCAGCTTAGATGTGGGACAGGGCCTAATCTATGGCTACACCTTC	CASSLDVGQGLIYGYTF
TRBV28	-	TRBD2	TRBJ2-3	TGCGCCAGCCGGACTAGCGGGGGACAACGCAGTTATTTT	CASRTSGGQRSYF
TRBV5-4	-	TRBD2	TRBJ2-7	TGTGCCAGCAGCTTGGGCGCTAGCGGAAGGAGCTCCTACGAGCAGTACTTC	CASSLGASGRSSYEQYF
TRBV27	-	TRBD1	TRBJ2-7	TGTGCCAGCAGTTTGGGGACAGGTCTGGACGAGCAGTACTTC	CASSLGTGLDEQYF
TRBV29-1	-	TRBD1	TRBJ2-7	TGCAGCGTTGGACAGGGGGAAACCTACGAGCAGTACTTC	CSVGQGETYEQYF
TRBV4-1	few	TRBD1	TRBJ1-4	TGCGCCAGCAGCCAAGGAAAAGGGACAGGGGGGGAAAAACTGTTTTTT	CASSQGKGTGGEKLFF
TRBV5-4	-	TRBD2	TRBJ2-2	TGTGCCAGCAGCTTGTCGGCTAGCGGGACCAGTAGGGAGCTGTTTTTT	CASSLSASGTSRELFF
TRBV19	few	TRBD1	TRBJ1-6	TGTGCCAGTAGTAACAGGGACAGGAGCTCCTATAATTCACCCCTCCACTTT	CASSNRDRSSYNSPLHF
TRBV2	-	-	TRBJ2-7	TGTGCCTCCGAGGTAGGGGTGTACGAGCAGTACTTC	CASEVGVYEQYF
TRBV7-9	-	-	TRBJ2-1	TGTGCCAGCAGCTTAGGCGGGACCGACAATGAGCAGTTCTTC	CASSLGGTDNEQFF
TRBV7-9	-	-	TRBJ2-1	TGTGCCAGCAGGAGTACCTCGGCCTACAATGAGCAGTTCTTC	CASRSTSAYNEQFF
TRBV5-5	-	TRBD1	TRBJ1-1	TGTGCCAGCAGCTGGGCAGGGGGCAGGATCACTGAAGCTTTCTTT	CASSWAGGRITEAFF
TRBV30	-	-	TRBJ1-1	TGTGCCTGGGCTCGGTCTGAAGCTTTCTTT	CAWARSEAFF
TRBV5-1	-	-	TRBJ2-5	TGCGCCAGCAGCCTCGGACAGGGGAGGGCTAGCGGGTATCGAGAGACCCAGTACTTC	CASSLGQGRASGYRETQYF
TRBV4-3	-	-	TRBJ2-3	TGCGCCAGCAGCCAAGTCCCGGCGGGGGATACGCAGTATTTT	CASSQVPAGDTQYF
TRBV15	once	-	TRBJ2-1	TGTGCCACCAGCAGAGGTCGGGGAGCGCAATACTACAATGAGCAGTTCTTC	CATSRGRGAQYYNEQFF